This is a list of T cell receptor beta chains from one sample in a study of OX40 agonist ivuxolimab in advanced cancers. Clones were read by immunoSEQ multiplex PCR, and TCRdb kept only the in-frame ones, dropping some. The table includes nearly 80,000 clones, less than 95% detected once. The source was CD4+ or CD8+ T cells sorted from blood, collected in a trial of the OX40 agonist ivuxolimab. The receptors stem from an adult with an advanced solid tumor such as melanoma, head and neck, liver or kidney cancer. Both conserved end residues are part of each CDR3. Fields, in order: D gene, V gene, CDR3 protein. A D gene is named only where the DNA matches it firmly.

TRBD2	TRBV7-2	CASSLRLASNEQFF
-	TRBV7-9	CASSLRGAGNEQFF
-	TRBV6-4	CASSVNGGSYEQYF
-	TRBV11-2	CASSLRYTDTQYF
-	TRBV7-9	CASSAEDHTQYF
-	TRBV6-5	CASHSRADSYEQYF
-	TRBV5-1	CASSFGGVGTNEKLFF
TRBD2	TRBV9	CASSVLPSGDYNEQFF
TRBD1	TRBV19	CASSIGPQGGTDTQYF
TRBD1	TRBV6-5	CASSYRGQGGGDTQYF